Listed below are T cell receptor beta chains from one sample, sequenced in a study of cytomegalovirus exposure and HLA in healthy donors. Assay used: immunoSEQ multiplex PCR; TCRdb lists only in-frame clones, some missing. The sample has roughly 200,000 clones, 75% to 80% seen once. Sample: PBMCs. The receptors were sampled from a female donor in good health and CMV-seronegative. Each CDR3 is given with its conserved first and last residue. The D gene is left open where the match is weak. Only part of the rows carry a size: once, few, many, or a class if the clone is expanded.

CDR3aa: CASSIGGGGAGSIEQFF; CDR3nt: TGTGCCAGTAGTATAGGCGGCGGGGGGGCCGGTTCCATTGAGCAGTTCTTC; abundance: -; j_gene: TRBJ2-1; v_gene: TRBV19; d_gene: TRBD2
CDR3aa: CASSVVARGMGTDTQYF; CDR3nt: TGTGCCAGCAGCGTAGTAGCTAGAGGGATGGGGACAGATACGCAGTATTTT; abundance: few; j_gene: TRBJ2-3; v_gene: TRBV9; d_gene: -
CDR3aa: CASSPTDRLNTEAFF; CDR3nt: TGTGCCAGCAGTCCCACTGACAGATTGAACACTGAAGCTTTCTTT; abundance: -; j_gene: TRBJ1-1; v_gene: TRBV28; d_gene: -
CDR3aa: CASSFLGPGYGYTF; CDR3nt: TGTGCCAGCAGTTTCTTGGGTCCGGGCTATGGCTACACCTTC; abundance: -; j_gene: TRBJ1-2; v_gene: TRBV5-6; d_gene: -
CDR3aa: CASSQVLGQNTEAFF; CDR3nt: TGCGCCAGCAGCCAAGTACTGGGACAGAACACTGAAGCTTTCTTT; abundance: medium-sized; j_gene: TRBJ1-1; v_gene: TRBV4-3; d_gene: -
CDR3aa: CASRGAGTGYQPQHF; CDR3nt: TGTGCCAGCAGGGGGGCCGGGACAGGGTATCAGCCCCAGCATTTT; abundance: few; j_gene: TRBJ1-5; v_gene: TRBV25-1; d_gene: TRBD1
CDR3aa: CASGQGGEQYF; CDR3nt: TGTGCCAGCGGACAGGGGGGAGAGCAGTACTTC; abundance: -; j_gene: TRBJ2-7; v_gene: TRBV6-1; d_gene: TRBD1
CDR3aa: CASSEVWRVRPSNQPQHF; CDR3nt: TGTGCCAGCAGTGAGGTGTGGAGGGTCCGCCCTAGCAATCAGCCCCAGCATTTT; abundance: -; j_gene: TRBJ1-5; v_gene: TRBV6-1; d_gene: -
CDR3aa: CASSPRTPDPEQYF; CDR3nt: TGTGCCAGCTCCCCCCGGACTCCGGACCCCGAGCAGTACTTC; abundance: -; j_gene: TRBJ2-7; v_gene: TRBV18; d_gene: -
CDR3aa: CASRNLGGGIQFF; CDR3nt: TGTGCCAGCAGGAACCTCGGGGGGGGTATACAGTTCTTC; abundance: -; j_gene: TRBJ2-1; v_gene: TRBV2; d_gene: TRBD2
CDR3aa: CASSTPTGPDTQYF; CDR3nt: TGTGCCAGCAGCACCCCGACAGGGCCAGATACGCAGTATTTT; abundance: -; j_gene: TRBJ2-3; v_gene: TRBV5-5; d_gene: TRBD1
CDR3aa: CASSEAGGQAYGYTF; CDR3nt: TGTGCCAGCAGTGAAGCGGGGGGACAGGCCTATGGCTACACCTTC; abundance: few; j_gene: TRBJ1-2; v_gene: TRBV6-1; d_gene: TRBD1
CDR3aa: CAISQGTGNTIYF; CDR3nt: TGTGCCATCTCACAGGGGACTGGAAACACCATATATTTT; abundance: -; j_gene: TRBJ1-3; v_gene: TRBV28; d_gene: TRBD1
CDR3aa: CASSSGGIGELFF; CDR3nt: TGTGCCAGCTCCTCAGGGGGTATCGGGGAGCTGTTTTTT; abundance: few; j_gene: TRBJ2-2; v_gene: TRBV5-4; d_gene: TRBD1
CDR3aa: CASSESRYGGTGELFF; CDR3nt: TGTGCCAGCAGTGAATCGAGGTACGGCGGCACCGGGGAGCTGTTTTTT; abundance: -; j_gene: TRBJ2-2; v_gene: TRBV25-1; d_gene: -
CDR3aa: CASSFVRRYGYTF; CDR3nt: TGTGCCAGCAGCTTCGTGCGGCGCTATGGCTACACCTTC; abundance: -; j_gene: TRBJ1-2; v_gene: TRBV7-9; d_gene: -
CDR3aa: CASSLAKQGYGYTF; CDR3nt: TGTGCCAGCAGCCTCGCAAAACAGGGCTATGGCTACACCTTC; abundance: -; j_gene: TRBJ1-2; v_gene: TRBV6-6; d_gene: -
CDR3aa: CASSQEEGGIAYEQYF; CDR3nt: TGTGCCAGCAGCCAGGAGGAGGGAGGGATTGCCTACGAGCAGTACTTC; abundance: -; j_gene: TRBJ2-7; v_gene: TRBV4-2; d_gene: TRBD2
CDR3aa: CASSDSNTEAFF; CDR3nt: TGTGCCAGCAGTGACAGTAACACTGAAGCTTTCTTT; abundance: -; j_gene: TRBJ1-1; v_gene: TRBV6-1; d_gene: -
CDR3aa: CASSSGNYEQYF; CDR3nt: TGTGCCAGCAGCTCGGGGAACTACGAGCAGTACTTC; abundance: -; j_gene: TRBJ2-7; v_gene: TRBV7-6; d_gene: -
CDR3aa: CASSFVAGGDGANVLTF; CDR3nt: TGTGCCAGCAGTTTCGTCGCAGGGGGCGATGGGGCCAACGTCCTGACTTTC; abundance: -; j_gene: TRBJ2-6; v_gene: TRBV27; d_gene: TRBD1
CDR3aa: CASSFQGNYGYTF; CDR3nt: TGCGCCAGCAGCTTTCAGGGGAACTATGGCTACACCTTC; abundance: -; j_gene: TRBJ1-2; v_gene: TRBV5-1; d_gene: -
CDR3aa: CASSHGTSGGVNENEQFF; CDR3nt: TGTGCCAGCAGCCACGGGACTAGCGGGGGGGTAAATGAGAATGAGCAGTTCTTC; abundance: -; j_gene: TRBJ2-1; v_gene: TRBV4-2; d_gene: TRBD2
CDR3aa: CASSSTLSEQYF; CDR3nt: TGTGCCAGCAGCTCTACTCTGAGCGAGCAGTACTTC; abundance: -; j_gene: TRBJ2-7; v_gene: TRBV7-9; d_gene: -